This TCR beta chain is drawn from a study of cytomegalovirus exposure and HLA in healthy donors (dated by TCRdb to about 2017). General notes on the study: An earlier analysis of some 620 of the donors reported about 280 Gb of sequence data and 117 million unique TCR beta sequences obtained from about 179 million T cells. Approximately 300 gigabases of sequencing data and around 85 million unique TCR sequences made up an early release that covered roughly 670 HLA-typed donors. Among the roughly 400 genotyped donors, approximately 82% belonged to the genetic ancestry cluster associated with self-reported Caucasian donors. The study aimed to test whether cataloging public T cell receptors could reveal signatures of past pathogen exposure. Using immunosequencing, the study profiled T cell repertoires from 550 to 750 subjects and related those repertoires to cytomegalovirus serostatus. In addition to the first cohort of approximately 670 subjects, a separate validation cohort of over 90 different subjects was used. The study combined high-throughput TCR immunosequencing, statistical association of individual TCRs with disease status, and machine learning to predict cytomegalovirus infection status. To study patterns of TCR occurrence, a later analysis re-analyzed previously published TCR beta repertoires from 500 to 850 donors and added high-resolution HLA genotyping. In the later analysis, no new phenotypic data were used to find candidate immune exposures; instead, reliance was placed on TCR beta sequences and their occurrence across donors. An earlier analysis of 500 to 650 of the donors applied high-throughput TCR beta sequencing to assess whether each TCR beta V gene segment acted as functional or pseudogenic. Alongside the repertoire data, information on donor age, sex, ethnicity and CMV serostatus was compiled. A later genetic analysis took genome-wide SNP genotypes for about 60% of the roughly 670 donors and used that subset as a discovery cohort. All discovery cohort repertoires had been generated on a single sequencing platform. HLA typing covered class I and class II loci at four-digit resolution. Typing coverage varied by locus: about 629-640 donors for A, B, C, DRB1 and DQB1; some 520 for DQA1; over 600 for DPA1; approximately 450 for DPB1. Four to six DR-DQ haplotypes were handled as single units for association and clustering, since linkage in the cohort was strong. Among about 370 genotyped donors of the cohort, an average of around 250,000 unique TCR beta nucleotide sequences was sequenced per donor, of which 15% to 20% were non-productive. What the work shows at the level of the full study, not this receptor alone: Some IMGT-functional V segments, including TRBV6-2 and TRBV6-3, could not be told apart with the 87-base-pair reads, so those segments were excluded. The study listed 164 TCR beta chains as associated with cytomegalovirus. A further reported finding was that TCR beta sequences accurately predicted the HLA-A and HLA-B alleles for most subjects in the first cohort. Because counts were too low, seventeen rarely observed V segments, including chromosome 9 orphons, were left out of the earlier analysis of over 550 of the donors. CMV serostatus was the only immune exposure information available for the cohort. A later analysis found that most CMV-associated TCR beta chains appeared HLA-restricted, with HLA associations seemingly driven largely by CMV exposure. This cohort had only TCR beta chains sequenced, and the lack of alpha or paired-chain data limited which features could be detected. In an earlier analysis of over 550 of the donors, most TCR beta V segments were observed in productive rearrangements about 87% or about 30% of the time, broadly matching IMGT annotations. Several of the top co-occurrence clusters appeared to be linked to parvovirus B19, influenza, CMV and Epstein-Barr virus, according to a later analysis. The authors suggested that the approach could potentially be extended to other disease states and immunological phenotypes. In both the original and validation cohorts, the classifier was reported to diagnose cytomegalovirus status with high specificity and sensitivity. According to a later analysis, TCR association rates differed among HLA loci, with DRB1 alleles showing the most associated TCRs and HLA-C alleles showing the fewest. Linkage disequilibrium might explain the correlated functional status among segregating V segments, but an unknown experimental factor could not be ruled out. Most TCR sequences were seen in very few donors, while some public TCRs were found in many individuals. A cluster of highly shared sequence variants was judged likely to be a technical artifact of the sequencing pipeline. A later genetic analysis reported fewer N-insertions in productive TCRs among donors in an Asian-associated ancestry cluster than the approximately 670-donor mean. The presence/absence analyses assumed that sequencing depth was roughly uniform across donors, and that assumption may not be true. HLA typing was unavailable for some donors at each locus, so association tests used only the typed subset. Compared with equally common non-associated chains, HLA-associated TCR beta chains in a later analysis were more clonally expanded and had lower generation probabilities. An association between a missense DCLRE1C variant and V-gene and J-gene trimming of TCR beta chains was found in a later genetic analysis and replicated in an independent cohort. In vitro tests confirmed that a few of the cytomegalovirus-associated TCR beta chains recognize cytomegalovirus antigens. Specific HLA alleles were associated with about 17,000 TCR beta sequences at a false discovery rate of 0.05 in a later analysis. Assigning TCR associations to individual alleles was difficult when HLA alleles, especially DR and DQ, strongly co-occurred.

CDR1 and CDR2 (SGHTA, FQGNSA) derive from the germline V gene. The V and J ends are trimmed by 5 bases and 4 bases, leaving 9 bases between them. The CDR3 measures 13 amino acids from cysteine to phenylalanine. Only CDR3 DNA remains: 39 bases, in frame from the first base. Library generation was performed with the immunoSEQ multiplex PCR assay. For the multiplex PCR, a mixture combining 60 forward primers for TCR Vbeta segments and 13 reverse primers for TCR Jbeta segments was used. Amplification of the CDR3 region of rearranged TCR beta genes was performed with a multiplex PCR assay on genomic DNA. Amplified TCR beta libraries were sequenced as 87-base-pair reads on the Illumina HiSeq System. In the source study's methods: Across the roughly 640 repertoires, a later analysis counted tens of millions of unique TCR beta chains, roughly 11 million of which were shared by at least two donors. To remove PCR and sequencing errors, raw reads were error-corrected and collapsed into unique sequences using a nearest-neighbor algorithm that merged closely related sequences. Alignment of CDR3 sequences to IMGT reference sequences was used to assign V, D and J gene segments. For a sequence to be retained, a match of at least six nucleotides to both a V gene segment and a J gene segment was required. A rearrangement counted as productive if the CDR3 had no stop codons and remained in frame with V and J, and every other rearrangement counted as non-productive. CDR3 was defined according to IMGT convention as the region running from the second conserved V-encoded cysteine to the conserved J-encoded phenylalanine. The earlier analysis of 450 to 750 of the donors excluded any sequence lacking an unambiguous match to a single V gene segment. An earlier analysis of 587 of the donors called V segments functional above 56.7% productive rearrangements and segregating when the between-donor standard deviation exceeded 5%. A statistical classification framework was developed to diagnose cytomegalovirus status using the catalog of TCR beta chain sequences. In a later analysis, TCR nucleotide sequences were compared against IMGT/GENE-DB human TR gene sequences so that V and J genes could be assigned. A later analysis assigned CDR3 sequences and most-parsimonious VDJ recombination scenarios with the TCRdist pipeline. In a later analysis, each TCR beta chain was defined by its CDR3 amino acid sequence together with its V-gene family, and reads without a unique V-gene family were excluded. A later analysis removed several hundred highly shared, low-generation-probability nucleotide sequences to deal with suspected cross-contamination and a sequencing artifact. In a later analysis, a clonal expansion index for each public chain was calculated from normalized within-repertoire ranks of inferred template counts. In a later analysis, generation probabilities were computed with a VDJ recombination model fitted to out-of-frame rearrangements, and the resulting probabilities were checked against IGoR. A later analysis scored TCR-TCR, TCR-HLA and TCR-CMV co-occurrence with hypergeometric tests, applying a repertoire-size bias correction to TCR pairs. False discovery rates were estimated in a later analysis by permuting HLA or CMV assignments 20 times. In a later analysis, co-occurring TCRs were grouped with DBSCAN, and TCRdist sequence similarity was added when clustering was performed within HLA-allele-positive subsets. Co-occurrence clustering excluded repertoires with fewer than 30,000 or more than 120,000 public chains, plus five with anomalous nucleotide sharing. TCRdb retrieved this table from immuneACCESS and kept in-frame rearrangements only. Not all clones are present; in checked studies, unresolved V genes account for under half, and no reason is known for the remainder. V and J calls and clone size are copied from that table; D and trimming were computed from the DNA. The table for this sample lists 130,000 to 150,000 clones; 78% of them were counted only once. The ten largest clones capture about 2.4% of the sample.

The cohort comprised several hundred healthy bone marrow donors. Cohort members were all nominally healthy when sampled, although unrecorded immune exposures were likely present. The donor tested CMV seropositive and was one of the 289 seropositive cohort members. Each donor provided a peripheral blood sample, and peripheral blood mononuclear cells were used for TCR beta sequencing. Genomic DNA was extracted from the blood cell samples with the Qiagen DNeasy Blood Extraction Kit. This clone has just one count. What antigen it recognizes has not been identified. There are no base qualities to consult, and no much larger clone falls within one base. Other DNA sequences from this sample encode an identical CDR3 as well.

The source of this sequence is a woman aged 18-29 years in good health and CMV-seropositive. The source material was PBMCs. The chain is assembled from TRBV7-2 and TRBJ1-5; the D gene is possibly TRBD1, with 6 bases matching. The CDR3 protein is CASSLTGNQPQHF. The DNA sequence is given as TGTGCCAGCAGCCTGACAGGTAATCAGCCCCAGCATTTT.